This entry lists 14 T cell receptor beta chains sequenced from one sample in a study of T cell repertoires in cytomegalovirus infection. Each CDR3 protein is one row after TCRdb ran MiXCR on the reads. In the table there are under 150,000 distinct CDR3 sequences, roughly 9% of which are singletons. The material sequenced was PBMCs. The receptors shown here come from a human donor in good health (CMV status not recorded). Some clones in this sample may be carry-over from other donors' samples.

This clonotype was observed at least ten times. The chain combines TRBV7-2 with TRBJ1-5, with D uncertain. The germline gives CDR1 SGHTA, CDR2 FQGNSA. The V end lost 2 bases, the J end lost 1 base, and 9 bases lay between the germline ends. The CDR3 is 15 amino acids. The CDR3 spells CASSLHSSSNQPQHF. CDR3 bases: TGTGCCAGCAGCTTACACAGTTCAAGCAATCAGCCCCAGCATTTT.

This clonotype has at least ten counts. Here the CDR3 reads CASSLGAGEAFF. The DNA for the CDR3 is TGTGCCAGCAGCTTAGGGGCAGGGGAAGCTTTCTTT. The J gene is TRBJ1-1, the V gene TRBV11-3; weak D call: TRBD1 (5 bases). Trimming removed 1 base at V and 8 bases at J, with 8 bases between. The CDR3 extends over 12 amino acids. The germline CDR1 and CDR2 sequences are SGHNT and YENEEA.

This clonotype was observed at least ten times. V and J are TRBV6-6 and TRBJ2-7, with 8 bases fitting TRBD2. This CDR3 has 13 residues. J gave up 6 bases and V 3 bases, and 4 bases lay outside the gene matches. Germline CDR1 and CDR2: MNHNY and SVGAGI (reference sequence). Written as DNA, the CDR3 is TGTGCCAGCAGTTATAGCGGGGCGTTCGAGCAGTACTTC. This codes for CASSYSGAFEQYF.

This clonotype has a handful of counts. The rearrangement uses TRBV12-3 or TRBV12-4 and TRBJ2-2; TRBD2 is a possible D gene (7 bases). Trimming removed 3 bases from V and 3 bases from J, with 11 bases in between. This CDR3 region has 15 residues. The CDR3, as DNA: TGTGCCAGCAGTTTCCGGGGGGCGGACACCGGGGAGCTGTTTTTT. As protein: CASSFRGADTGELFF.

On this clonotype itself: Compared with germline, one end of the junction differs, possibly owing to a read error. The V call is TRBV24-1, the J call TRBJ2-1; 9 bases are shared with TRBD2. Germline V gene lookup returns CDR1 KGHDR and CDR2 SFDVKD. The CDR3 extends over 18 amino acids. The CDR3 DNA is TGTGCCACCAGTGATGGGCTAGCGGGGACGCACTCCTACAATGAGCTGTTCTTC. Translating it yields CATSDGLAGTHSYNELFF.

This clonotype has a count of ten or more. CDR3 sequence: CASIQTYEQYF. The CDR3 DNA is TGTGCCAGCATACAGACCTACGAGCAGTACTTC. The chain combines TRBV28 with TRBJ2-7; the D is unclear. The ends were cut back, 7 bases at V and 2 bases at J, with 6 bases in the middle. Germline CDR1 and CDR2: MDHEN and SYDVKM. The CDR3 length is 11 residues.

Within the sample, this clonotype is medium-sized. This rearrangement joins TRBV7-8 to TRBJ1-1; D possibly corresponds to TRBD1 (5 bases). V was trimmed by 2 bases and J by 8 bases, leaving 12 bases between them. CDR3 length: 13 residues. The germline CDR1 and CDR2 sequences are SGHVS and FQNEAQ. In nucleotides, the CDR3 is TGTGCCAGCAGCTTACGCAGGGCGTGGGAAGCTTTCTTT. It yields the protein CASSLRRAWEAFF.

This clonotype occurred many times. The chain carries TRBV6-6 and TRBJ2-7; TRBD1 or TRBD2 may be the D gene (6 bases each). The germline CDR1 and CDR2 sequences are MNHNY and SVGAGI (reference sequence). This CDR3 contains 15 residues. Between the trimmed V and J ends, which lost 1 base and 4 bases, there was a span of 14 bases. DNA of the CDR3: TGTGCCAGCAGTTACTACCGCGGGACACAATACGAGCAGTACGTC. Translating gives CASSYYRGTQYEQYV.

This clonotype was observed at least ten times. The gene calls are TRBV7-8 and TRBJ2-6; TRBD1 agrees at 7 bases. The CDR3 spans 20 residues. Germline CDR1 and CDR2: SGHVS and FQNEAQ. The V gene end was trimmed by 1 base and the J gene end by 1 base; junction bases not matched to a gene: 13. The CDR3 region is CASSLVASGTAKSGANVLTF. In DNA, the CDR3 is TGTGCCAGCAGCTTAGTAGCCTCCGGGACAGCGAAATCTGGGGCCAACGTCCTGACTTTC.

A note on this clonotype: It may be a read error: a sequence one base away is much more abundant. This chain connects TRBV20-1 to TRBJ1-2; TRBD1 agrees at 7 bases. V lost 4 bases to trimming and J lost 3 bases; unmatched junction nucleotides: 5. Germline assignment: CDR1 DFQATT and CDR2 SNEGSKA (reference sequence). The CDR3 contains 13 residues. The CDR3 loop reads CSANQQGYYGYTF. CDR3 sequence (DNA): TGCAGTGCTAATCAACAGGGGTACTATGGCTACACCTTC.

This clonotype was observed a handful of times. V and J are TRBV29-1 and TRBJ2-3; TRBD1 matches 7 bases. V trimming: 7 bases; J trimming: 4 bases; junction bases outside the gene matches: 5. This CDR3 region has 12 residues. The germline gives CDR1 SQVTM, CDR2 ANQGSEA. This CDR3 reads CSGRQGPDTQYF. CDR3 nucleotides: TGCAGCGGTCGACAGGGACCAGATACGCAGTATTTT.

This chain uses TRBV20-1 with TRBJ1-3; D ambiguous. The V end lost 4 bases, the J end lost 3 bases, and 10 bases lay between the germline ends. The CDR3 has 13 amino acids. Germline-derived CDR1 and CDR2 are DFQATT and SNEGSKA (reference sequence). In DNA form, the CDR3 reads TGCAGTGCTAATGAGGGCATTGGAAACACCATATATTTT. Protein: CSANEGIGNTIYF.

In this sample, this clonotype turned up many times. This sequence joins TRBV20-1 and TRBJ2-3; D gene ambiguous. Germline CDR1 and CDR2: DFQATT and SNEGSKA (reference sequence). This CDR3 is built from 12 residues. Trimming shortened V by 5 bases and J by 4 bases, and 10 bases separated the two germline ends. CDR3 in amino acids: CSAYFLADTQYF. Written as DNA, the CDR3 is TGCAGTGCTTACTTTCTTGCAGATACGCAGTATTTT.

In this sample, this clonotype turned up many times. V is TRBV12-3 or TRBV12-4 and J is TRBJ2-4, with D perhaps matching TRBD1 (5 bases). Trimming removed 7 bases at V and 8 bases at J, with 15 bases between. This CDR3 comprises 13 residues. DNA of the CDR3: TGTGCCAGCATTAAAGGGGATCTGGACATTCAGTACTTC. This codes for CASIKGDLDIQYF.